A selection of T cell receptor beta chains follows, all from one sample in a study of blood T cell repertoires in COVID-19. Only in-frame clones appear in the TCRdb table, and some are missing; sequencing was by immunoSEQ multiplex PCR. The sample includes a few hundred thousand clones, about nine tenths seen only once; the top ten take approximately 0.85%. Material for sequencing was peripheral blood. All receptors derive from a woman aged 35 to 49 who had recovered from COVID-19. Both conserved end residues are part of each CDR3. The order of the fields is J gene, clone size, V gene, D gene, CDR3 protein, CDR3 DNA. A D gene is named only where the DNA matches it firmly. For some rows the clone size is stated as once, few or many, or as a class when expanded; others skip it.

j_gene: TRBJ1-1; abundance: .; v_gene: TRBV15; d_gene: .; CDR3aa: CATSRDPGRWARGQENTEAFF; CDR3nt: TGTGCCACCAGCAGAGATCCGGGCAGGTGGGCTCGAGGGCAGGAGAACACTGAAGCTTTCTTT
j_gene: TRBJ2-7; abundance: .; v_gene: TRBV5-6; d_gene: .; CDR3aa: CASSRDWENEQYF; CDR3nt: TGTGCCAGCAGCCGGGACTGGGAGAACGAGCAGTACTTC
j_gene: TRBJ2-1; abundance: .; v_gene: TRBV25-1; d_gene: .; CDR3aa: CASSEPNNEQFF; CDR3nt: TGTGCCAGCAGTGAACCAAACAATGAGCAGTTCTTC
j_gene: TRBJ2-1; abundance: .; v_gene: TRBV6-1; d_gene: TRBD2; CDR3aa: CASSEASGLSNEQFF; CDR3nt: TGTGCCAGCAGTGAAGCTAGCGGGTTAAGCAATGAGCAGTTCTTC
j_gene: TRBJ1-5; abundance: .; v_gene: TRBV12-3/TRBV12-4; d_gene: .; CDR3aa: CASSHTGNQPQHF; CDR3nt: TGTGCCAGCAGCCACACCGGGAATCAGCCCCAGCATTTT
j_gene: TRBJ2-2; abundance: .; v_gene: TRBV5-1; d_gene: TRBD2; CDR3aa: CASSLAQTSENTGELFF; CDR3nt: TGCGCCAGCAGCTTGGCGCAGACTAGCGAGAACACCGGGGAGCTGTTTTTT
j_gene: TRBJ2-3; abundance: .; v_gene: TRBV7-9; d_gene: TRBD2; CDR3aa: CASRAGTSGLTDTQYF; CDR3nt: TGTGCCAGCAGGGCGGGGACTAGCGGGTTGACAGATACGCAGTATTTT
j_gene: TRBJ2-2; abundance: .; v_gene: TRBV3-1/TRBV3-2; d_gene: TRBD1; CDR3aa: CASTRGTGHTGELFF; CDR3nt: TGTGCCAGCACCCGGGGGACAGGGCACACCGGGGAGCTGTTTTTT
j_gene: TRBJ2-1; abundance: .; v_gene: TRBV3-1/TRBV3-2; d_gene: TRBD2; CDR3aa: CASSQAPGLGNEQFF; CDR3nt: TGTGCCAGCAGCCAAGCGCCGGGACTAGGGAATGAGCAGTTCTTC
j_gene: TRBJ2-1; abundance: .; v_gene: TRBV27; d_gene: TRBD2; CDR3aa: CASSSPYASGRAYNEQFF; CDR3nt: TGTGCCAGCAGCTCCCCCTACGCTAGCGGGAGAGCCTACAATGAGCAGTTCTTC
j_gene: TRBJ2-7; abundance: .; v_gene: TRBV2; d_gene: TRBD2; CDR3aa: CASSDAGTSGPYEQYF; CDR3nt: TGTGCCAGCAGTGATGCCGGGACTAGCGGTCCTTACGAGCAGTACTTC
j_gene: TRBJ1-6; abundance: .; v_gene: TRBV5-3; d_gene: TRBD1; CDR3aa: CARSRQGHNSPLHF; CDR3nt: TGTGCCAGAAGCCGACAGGGGCACAATTCACCCCTCCACTTT
j_gene: TRBJ2-7; abundance: .; v_gene: TRBV7-8; d_gene: TRBD1; CDR3aa: CASSLIGPGGVYEQYF; CDR3nt: TGTGCCAGCAGCTTAATCGGTCCAGGGGGTGTGTACGAGCAGTACTTC
j_gene: TRBJ2-5; abundance: .; v_gene: TRBV19; d_gene: .; CDR3aa: CASSMAVQETQYF; CDR3nt: TGTGCCAGTAGTATGGCAGTCCAAGAGACCCAGTACTTC
j_gene: TRBJ2-1; abundance: .; v_gene: TRBV11-2; d_gene: TRBD2; CDR3aa: CASSPLAGGLLYNEQFF; CDR3nt: TGTGCCAGCAGCCCACTAGCGGGAGGCCTCCTTTACAATGAGCAGTTCTTC
j_gene: TRBJ2-7; abundance: few; v_gene: TRBV6-5; d_gene: .; CDR3aa: CASTPSYEQYF; CDR3nt: TGTGCCAGCACCCCATCATACGAGCAGTACTTC
j_gene: TRBJ1-1; abundance: .; v_gene: TRBV11-1; d_gene: .; CDR3aa: CASSPRGGQAFF; CDR3nt: TGTGCCAGCAGCCCGAGGGGGGGGCAGGCTTTCTTT
j_gene: TRBJ2-6; abundance: .; v_gene: TRBV27; d_gene: TRBD2; CDR3aa: CASSELAGAGANVLTF; CDR3nt: TGTGCCAGCAGTGAACTAGCGGGGGCTGGGGCCAACGTCCTGACTTTC
j_gene: TRBJ2-1; abundance: .; v_gene: TRBV3-1/TRBV3-2; d_gene: .; CDR3aa: CASSQDTASMNEQFF; CDR3nt: TGTGCCAGCAGCCAAGATACGGCTAGCATGAATGAGCAGTTCTTC
j_gene: TRBJ2-7; abundance: .; v_gene: TRBV9; d_gene: .; CDR3aa: CASSVDPGYEQYF; CDR3nt: TGTGCCAGCAGCGTAGATCCGGGGTACGAGCAGTACTTC
j_gene: TRBJ2-2; abundance: .; v_gene: TRBV28; d_gene: TRBD1; CDR3aa: CASSNRGYTGELFF; CDR3nt: TGTGCCAGCAGTAACAGGGGGTACACCGGGGAGCTGTTTTTT
j_gene: TRBJ2-7; abundance: .; v_gene: TRBV21-1; d_gene: .; CDR3aa: CASSEPIDRRQGQEGASEQYF; CDR3nt: TGTGCCAGCAGCGAGCCAATCGACCGAAGGCAGGGACAGGAAGGTGCGTCCGAGCAGTACTTC
j_gene: TRBJ2-7; abundance: .; v_gene: TRBV11-1; d_gene: .; CDR3aa: CASSLEAGPSYEQYF; CDR3nt: TGTGCCAGCAGCTTAGAAGCAGGGCCCTCCTACGAGCAGTACTTC
j_gene: TRBJ2-5; abundance: .; v_gene: TRBV30; d_gene: .; CDR3aa: CAWSHWGGQETQYF; CDR3nt: TGTGCCTGGAGCCACTGGGGCGGCCAAGAGACCCAGTACTTC
j_gene: TRBJ1-3; abundance: .; v_gene: TRBV19; d_gene: TRBD1; CDR3aa: CASLWTGDSGNTIYF; CDR3nt: TGTGCCAGTCTCTGGACAGGGGACTCTGGAAACACCATATATTTT
j_gene: TRBJ1-1; abundance: many; v_gene: TRBV21-1; d_gene: .; CDR3aa: CASSLRGRDRTEAFF; CDR3nt: TGTGCCAGCAGCTTGCGGGGGAGGGACCGCACTGAAGCTTTCTTT
j_gene: TRBJ1-3; abundance: once; v_gene: TRBV5-4; d_gene: TRBD1; CDR3aa: CASSQGQSSGNTIYF; CDR3nt: TGTGCCAGCAGCCAGGGACAGTCCTCTGGAAACACCATATATTTT
j_gene: TRBJ2-1; abundance: .; v_gene: TRBV6-1; d_gene: TRBD1; CDR3aa: CASSEVGSGTGAYNEQFF; CDR3nt: TGTGCCAGCAGTGAAGTGGGGTCCGGGACAGGGGCCTACAATGAGCAGTTCTTC
j_gene: TRBJ1-1; abundance: .; v_gene: TRBV10-3; d_gene: .; CDR3aa: CAIMPGQGNTEAFF; CDR3nt: TGTGCCATCATGCCGGGCCAGGGAAACACTGAAGCTTTCTTT
j_gene: TRBJ1-4; abundance: .; v_gene: TRBV28; d_gene: .; CDR3aa: CASSLQGQGYEKLFF; CDR3nt: TGTGCCAGCAGTCTACAGGGTCAGGGTTATGAAAAACTGTTTTTT
j_gene: TRBJ1-1; abundance: .; v_gene: TRBV11-2; d_gene: TRBD1; CDR3aa: CASSFGTGRSTEAFF; CDR3nt: TGTGCCAGCAGCTTTGGGACAGGGCGGTCCACTGAAGCTTTCTTT
j_gene: TRBJ1-1; abundance: many; v_gene: TRBV30; d_gene: .; CDR3aa: CAWSVSVNTEAFF; CDR3nt: TGTGCCTGGAGTGTATCCGTTAACACTGAAGCTTTCTTT
j_gene: TRBJ1-5; abundance: once; v_gene: TRBV27; d_gene: .; CDR3aa: CASSSYSNQPQHF; CDR3nt: TGTGCCAGCAGTTCTTATAGCAATCAGCCCCAGCATTTT
j_gene: TRBJ2-7; abundance: .; v_gene: TRBV6-5; d_gene: TRBD1; CDR3aa: CASSYADREYEQYF; CDR3nt: TGTGCCAGCAGTTACGCGGACAGGGAATACGAGCAGTACTTC
j_gene: TRBJ2-1; abundance: .; v_gene: TRBV24-1; d_gene: .; CDR3aa: CATSDSDLLQFF; CDR3nt: TGTGCCACCAGTGATTCGGACTTGTTGCAGTTCTTC
j_gene: TRBJ2-5; abundance: many; v_gene: TRBV27; d_gene: .; CDR3aa: CASSLERSSPGETQYF; CDR3nt: TGTGCCAGCAGTTTAGAACGTTCATCGCCAGGGGAGACCCAGTACTTC
j_gene: TRBJ2-5; abundance: .; v_gene: TRBV6-1; d_gene: TRBD2; CDR3aa: CASSELAGGPQETQYF; CDR3nt: TGTGCCAGCAGTGAATTGGCGGGAGGGCCCCAAGAGACCCAGTACTTC
j_gene: TRBJ2-7; abundance: once; v_gene: TRBV28; d_gene: TRBD2; CDR3aa: CASSPAGGPYEQYF; CDR3nt: TGTGCCAGCAGTCCAGCGGGAGGGCCCTACGAGCAGTACTTC
j_gene: TRBJ2-2; abundance: .; v_gene: TRBV9; d_gene: .; CDR3aa: CASSVLAGNTGELFF; CDR3nt: TGTGCCAGCAGCGTACTTGCGGGAAACACCGGGGAGCTGTTTTTT